The 17 T cell receptor beta chains listed next were all sequenced from one sample in a study of OX40 agonist ivuxolimab in advanced cancers. Libraries were prepared by immunoSEQ multiplex PCR; TCRdb keeps only in-frame clonotypes and omits some of them. The data show tens of thousands of clones, with 75% to 95% seen just once and 8.7% held by the top ten. Here the sequenced sample was CD4+ or CD8+ T cells sorted from blood, taken in a trial of the OX40 agonist ivuxolimab. These receptors were collected from an adult with an advanced solid tumor such as melanoma, head and neck, liver or kidney cancer.

The chain has TRBV4-3 and TRBJ1-1; D is ambiguous. Trimming removed 3 bases from V and 1 base from J, with 9 bases in between. CDR1 and CDR2 (germline): LGHNA, YSLEER. The CDR3 length is 14 residues. The CDR3 region is CASSQMDQNTEAFF. As DNA, the CDR3 is TGCGCCAGCAGCCAGATGGACCAGAACACTGAAGCTTTCTTT.

The rearrangement links TRBV19 to TRBJ1-2; no reliable D call. CDR3 size: 14 residues. V was trimmed by 10 bases and J by 1 base, leaving 16 bases between them. The germline V gene has CDR1 LNHDA and CDR2 SQIVND (reference sequence). DNA of the CDR3: TGTGCCACCAATTGGGCAGTAGGTAACTATGGCTACACCTTC. This encodes CATNWAVGNYGYTF.

CDR3 protein: CASSVEPSDNEQFF. The CDR3, as DNA: TGTGCCAGCAGCGTAGAACCTAGTGACAATGAGCAGTTCTTC. The J gene is TRBJ2-1, the V gene TRBV9; D is ambiguous. From germline, CDR1 is SGDLS and CDR2 YYNGEE. V was shortened by 0 bases and J by 5 bases, with 9 bases between the two germline ends. This CDR3 has 14 amino acids.

The chain couples TRBV28 to TRBJ2-7; maybe TRBD2 (6 bases). Trimming pared 3 bases from V and 3 bases from J, leaving 15 bases between. CDR1 is MDHEN and CDR2 is SYDVKM in the germline V gene. There are 15 residues in the CDR3. This CDR3 is CASSLGGAGYYEQYF. CDR3 in DNA: TGTGCCAGCAGTTTGGGCGGGGCGGGTTACTACGAGCAGTACTTC.

The V gene is TRBV4-1, the J gene TRBJ1-1; TRBD1 agrees at 8 bases. The CDR3 loop spans 15 amino acids. CDR1 and CDR2 from the germline V gene are MGHRA and YSYEKL. V dropped 5 bases and J dropped 6; count of bases not matched to a gene: 11. CDR3 in amino acids: CASSSQDRAGAEAFF. The DNA for the CDR3 is TGCGCCAGCAGCTCCCAGGACAGGGCGGGAGCTGAAGCTTTCTTT.

V usage is TRBV5-6 and J usage is TRBJ1-2; the D gene is possibly TRBD1 (5 bases). CDR3 length equals 15 residues. Trimming took off 4 bases at V and 4 bases at J, with 17 bases between the two ends. The germline gives CDR1 SGHDT, CDR2 YYEEEE. In DNA form, the CDR3 reads TGTGCCAGCAGCCCCGACAGTTTTTGGGGCTATGGCTACACCTTC. Amino acids: CASSPDSFWGYGYTF.

The chain combines TRBV6-5 with TRBJ1-2, with 7 bases fitting TRBD1. CDR3 length: 15 residues. Trimming took 2 bases from V and 3 from J; bases not matched to a gene: 6. Germline V gene lookup returns CDR1 MNHEY and CDR2 SVGAGI. CDR3 region: CASSYGGGQYYGYTF. The CDR3 DNA reads as TGTGCCAGCAGTTACGGAGGGGGCCAGTACTATGGCTACACCTTC.

The rearrangement joins TRBV9 to TRBJ1-1, with unresolved D. In germline, CDR1 is SGDLS, CDR2 YYNGEE. Deletions cut 0 bases from V and 3 bases from J, with 12 bases between. The CDR3 is 15 residues long. CDR3 DNA sequence: TGTGCCAGCAGCGTAGAAGCAGAGGAATACACTGAAGCTTTCTTT. As protein: CASSVEAEEYTEAFF.

This sequence joins TRBV7-9 and TRBJ1-1; no reliable D call. V lost 5 bases, J lost 4 bases, and 8 bases lay in between. Germline values: CDR1 SEHNR, CDR2 FQNEAQ (reference sequence). The CDR3 extends over 12 amino acids. The CDR3 protein is CASSQMSTEAFF. CDR3 DNA: TGTGCCAGCAGCCAGATGTCCACTGAAGCTTTCTTT. The full variable domain, its missing parts supplied by reference TRBV7-9 and TRBJ1-1, is DTGVSQNPRHKITKRGQNVTFRCDPISEHNRLYWYRQTLGQGPEFLTYFQNEAQLEKSRLLSDRFSAERPKGSFSTLEIQRTEQGDSAMYLCASSQMSTEAFFGQGTRLTVV.

This rearrangement joins TRBV4-3 to TRBJ1-1; maybe TRBD1 (6 bases). CDR3 size: 16 residues. Germline CDR1 LGHNA, CDR2 YSLEER. V lost 0 bases and J 3 bases, leaving 14 bases between the germline ends. CDR3 sequence (DNA): TGCGCCAGCAGCCAAGATAGGGCAGGGGTGGACACTGAAGCTTTCTTT. It specifies CASSQDRAGVDTEAFF.

The chain joins TRBV7-9 to TRBJ1-2; tentatively, D is TRBD1 (6 bases). The V gene's germline CDR1 is SEHNR and CDR2 FQNEAQ (reference sequence). This CDR3 is 14 amino acids long. V dropped 9 bases and J dropped 6 bases, with 20 bases sitting between them. CDR3 coding DNA: TGTGCCAGTTTCGCTAACTCGGGGGCGGATGGCTACACCTTC. It translates to CASFANSGADGYTF.

The CDR3 sequence is CASQGANQPQHF. The DNA for the CDR3 is TGTGCCTCTCAGGGAGCCAATCAGCCCCAGCATTTT. The chain couples TRBV27 to TRBJ1-5; a possible D gene is TRBD1 (5 bases). This CDR3 contains 12 residues. CDR1 and CDR2 (germline): MNHEY, SMNVEV (reference sequence). V was trimmed by 11 bases and J by 3 bases, leaving 11 bases between them.

The chain's CDR3 is CASSMYSGSSYNEQFF. DNA for the CDR3: TGTGCCAGTAGTATGTATAGCGGGAGCTCCTACAATGAGCAGTTCTTC. The V and J genes are TRBV19 and TRBJ2-1; TRBD2 agrees at 9 bases. CDR1 LNHDA and CDR2 SQIVND come from the germline V gene (reference sequence). The CDR3 runs 16 residues. J lost 0 bases, V lost 3 bases, and 3 bases had no gene match.

V gene TRBV10-3 combines with J gene TRBJ1-2, with a weak D call TRBD1 (5 bases). CDR1 and CDR2 (germline): ENHRY, SYGVKD. V shed 3 bases and J shed 2 bases, with 22 bases lying between them. CDR3 size: 18 residues. The CDR3 nucleotides read TGTGCCATCAGTGACTGGGGACCGGCGGGGGTATTGAACTATGGCTACACCTTC. Its translation is CAISDWGPAGVLNYGYTF.

The chain links TRBV15 to TRBJ2-5; D is unresolved. The CDR3 contains 14 residues. V dropped 9 bases and J dropped 1 base, with 15 bases sitting between them. Looked up from germline, CDR1 is LNHNV and CDR2 is YYDKDF (reference sequence). In nucleotides, the CDR3 is TGTGCCACTAACCCGGGTGGACGCCAAGAGACCCAGTACTTC. Protein: CATNPGGRQETQYF.

The chain's CDR3 is CASSLELAENNEQFF. CDR3 in DNA: TGTGCCAGCAGCTTAGAACTAGCGGAAAACAATGAGCAGTTCTTC. The genes are TRBV13 and TRBJ2-1, with 8 nucleotides matching TRBD2. The V and J ends lost 1 base and 5 bases, in that order; junction bases with no gene match: 4. There are 15 residues in the CDR3. The germline V gene has CDR1 PRHDT and CDR2 FYEKMQ (reference sequence).

The V and J genes are TRBV19 and TRBJ1-1; D perhaps matches TRBD1 (6 bases). V was trimmed by 1 base and J by 8 bases, leaving 11 bases between them. This CDR3 comprises 13 residues. Germline V gene data show CDR1 as LNHDA and CDR2 as SQIVND (reference sequence). CDR3 region: CASSIAGGPEAFF. The CDR3 nucleotides are TGTGCCAGTAGTATAGCCGGGGGGCCCGAAGCTTTCTTT.